Listed here is a single T cell receptor (beta chain). Its antigen is unknown. This specimen comes from a study of CD8+ T cells in alopecia areata. Trimming left V 5 bases short and J 6 bases short, with 13 bases between. The CDR3 length is 13 residues. Germline V gene sequence: CDR1 SEHNR, CDR2 FQNEAQ (reference sequence). Collected material from alopecia areata patients comprised lesional scalp punch biopsies and peripheral blood. Sorting separated CD4+ and CD8+ T cells out of PBMCs. RNA, once extracted, was reverse transcribed into cDNA for use as the sequencing template. Some clones are missing from TCRdb's copy, which holds only in-frame ones; the method was immunoSEQ multiplex PCR. In the table there are roughly 30,000 clones, 62% of which are singletons. Study conclusions and caveats: Normal skin contains resident alphabeta T cells, and these are also sequenced in scalp samples.

The chain has TRBV7-9 and TRBJ1-1; TRBD1 is a possible D gene (5 bases). The source of this sequence is a human donor with alopecia areata. Source material: NKG2D-high CD8+ T cells sorted from blood. The CDR3 DNA sequence: TGTGCCAGCAGCCTCTCAGAGGGGCCTGAAGCTTTCTTT. The encoded protein is CASSLSEGPEAFF.